The 9 T cell receptor beta chains in this list originate from one sample, sequenced in a study of T cells in Graves' hyperthyroidism and ophthalmopathy. Amplification of TCR beta CDR3 regions was performed using RNA transcripts as template. Researchers ran a first-round RT-PCR on the TCR CDR3 using the HTBI primer set. TCRdb reanalysed the multiplex PCR reads using MiXCR and keeps one entry per CDR3 protein. The table includes approximately 300,000 distinct CDR3 sequences, about 15% detected once. Input material: blood. The receptors were sampled from a woman aged 60-70 years with Graves' ophthalmopathy.

The chain employs TRBV5-1 and TRBJ2-5; 10 nucleotides match TRBD2. The CDR3 spans 15 residues. Trimming removed 1 base from V and 5 bases from J; junction bases left unmatched: 5. Per germline, CDR1 SGHRS and CDR2 YFSETQ. CDR3 loop: CASSLSASGGETQYF. The DNA of the CDR3 is TGCGCCAGCAGCTTGTCGGCTAGCGGGGGTGAGACCCAGTACTTC.

The genes are TRBV10-3 and TRBJ2-1; the D gene is possibly TRBD1 (5 bases). Germline-derived CDR1 and CDR2 are ENHRY and SYGVKD. The CDR3 covers 15 residues. The V end was cut by 6 bases, the J end by 0 bases, with 12 bases between. The CDR3 DNA follows: TGTGCCATCAGGGTACAGGCGAGCTCCTACAATGAGCAGTTCTTC. Encoded protein: CAIRVQASSYNEQFF.

This clonotype was counted many times. V is TRBV20-1 and J is TRBJ1-4; 8 bases line up with TRBD1. Germline V gene lookup returns CDR1 DFQATT and CDR2 SNEGSKA (reference sequence). Trimming at V came to 4 bases and at J to 4 bases, leaving 2 bases not matched to a gene. This CDR3 is 13 amino acids long. CDR3 loop: CSAKGQGNEKLFF. CDR3 coding DNA: TGCAGTGCTAAAGGACAGGGTAATGAAAAACTGTTTTTT.

The genes are TRBV29-1 and TRBJ1-1, with 8 nucleotides matching TRBD1. This CDR3 region has 14 residues. The V gene end was trimmed by 6 bases and the J gene end by 1 base; junction bases not matched to a gene: 7. CDR1 and CDR2 from the germline V gene are SQVTM and ANQGSEA. CDR3 nucleotide sequence: TGCAGCGTGCTTACCGGGACAGGGAACACTGAAGCTTTCTTT. It encodes CSVLTGTGNTEAFF.

This clonotype came up a few times. This rearrangement joins TRBV5-4 to TRBJ1-2, with a possible D match to TRBD1 (5 bases). V lost 4 bases, J lost 0 bases, and 13 bases lay in between. Germline CDR1 reads SGHNT; CDR2 reads YYREEE (reference sequence). This CDR3 is built from 15 residues. For the CDR3, the DNA is TGTGCCAGCAGCCAGACGACAGAAGCTAACTATGGCTACACCTTC. This encodes CASSQTTEANYGYTF. Drawing the rest from reference TRBV5-4 and TRBJ1-2, the complete variable domain is ETGVTQSPTHLIKTRGQQVTLRCSSQSGHNTVSWYQQALGQGPQFIFQYYREEENGRGNFPPRFSGLQFPNYSSELNVNALELDDSALYLCASSQTTEANYGYTFGSGTRLTVV.

A few counts support this clonotype. The V and J genes are TRBV29-1 and TRBJ1-2; possible D gene TRBD1, 5 bases. Germline CDR1 is SQVTM and CDR2 is ANQGSEA. Between the trimmed V and J ends, which lost 0 bases and 2 bases, there was a span of 10 bases. The CDR3 is made up of 14 amino acids. The CDR3 spells CSVEEWPGNYGYTF. For the CDR3, the DNA is TGCAGCGTTGAAGAGTGGCCAGGGAACTATGGCTACACCTTC. Variable domain in full (rest from reference TRBV29-1 and TRBJ1-2): SAVISQKPSRDICQRGTSLTIQCQVDSQVTMMFWYRQQPGQSLTLIATANQGSEATYESGFVIDKFPISRPNLTFSTLTVSNMSPEDSSIYLCSVEEWPGNYGYTFGSGTRLTVV.

This clonotype was detected ten times or more. The J gene is TRBJ2-5, the V gene TRBV11-1; 8 bases match TRBD1. Per germline, CDR1 SGHAT and CDR2 FQDESV (reference sequence). Trimming at V came to 0 bases and at J to 5 bases, leaving 11 bases not matched to a gene. This CDR3 has 17 residues. The CDR3 protein is CASSLALPGQGRETQYF. As DNA, the CDR3 is TGTGCCAGCAGCTTAGCCTTACCAGGACAGGGACGGGAGACCCAGTACTTC. Together with reference TRBV11-1 and TRBJ2-5, the CDR3 gives the full variable domain: EAEVAQSPRYKITEKSQAVAFWCDPISGHATLYWYRQILGQGPELLVQFQDESVVDDSQLPKDRFSAERLKGVDSTLKIQPAELGDSAMYLCASSLALPGQGRETQYFGPGTRLLVL.

The chain couples TRBV20-1 to TRBJ2-5; 15 nucleotides align to TRBD2. The germline gives CDR1 DFQATT, CDR2 SNEGSKA (reference sequence). The CDR3 extends over 13 amino acids. The junction had 6 bases not matched to a gene; V was cut back by 4 bases and J by 12 bases. CDR3 region: CSATRTSGRGEYF. The CDR3 nucleotides are TGCAGTGCTACGCGGACTAGCGGGAGGGGGGAGTACTTC.

The J gene is TRBJ2-3, the V gene TRBV20-1; perhaps TRBD2 as D (5 bases). There are 15 residues in the CDR3. Per the germline V gene, CDR1 is DFQATT and CDR2 is SNEGSKA (reference sequence). V gave up 1 base and J gave up 0 bases, with 11 bases separating them. The CDR3 DNA is TGCAGTGCTAGAGTTTCGGCGGGTAGCACAGATACGCAGTATTTT. The encoded protein is CSARVSAGSTDTQYF.